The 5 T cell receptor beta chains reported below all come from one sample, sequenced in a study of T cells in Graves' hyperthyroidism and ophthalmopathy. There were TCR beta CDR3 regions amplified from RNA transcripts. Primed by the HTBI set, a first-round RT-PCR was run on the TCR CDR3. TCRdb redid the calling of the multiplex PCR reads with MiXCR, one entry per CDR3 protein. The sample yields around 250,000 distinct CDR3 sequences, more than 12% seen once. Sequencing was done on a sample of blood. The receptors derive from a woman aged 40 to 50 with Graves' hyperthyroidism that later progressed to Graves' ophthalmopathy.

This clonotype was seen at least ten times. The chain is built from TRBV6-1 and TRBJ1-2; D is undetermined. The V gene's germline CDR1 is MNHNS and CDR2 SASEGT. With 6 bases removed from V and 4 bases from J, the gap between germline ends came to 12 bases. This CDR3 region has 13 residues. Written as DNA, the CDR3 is TGTGCCAGCAGGCCCGTATCCCGCTATGGCTACACCTTC. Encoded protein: CASRPVSRYGYTF.

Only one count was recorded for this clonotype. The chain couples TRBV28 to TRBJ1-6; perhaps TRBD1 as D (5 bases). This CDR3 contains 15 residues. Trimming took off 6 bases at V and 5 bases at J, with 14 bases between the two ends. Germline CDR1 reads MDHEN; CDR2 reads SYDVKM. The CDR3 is CASRKGSPNNSPLHF. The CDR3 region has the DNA TGTGCCAGCAGGAAGGGGTCTCCCAATAATTCACCCCTCCACTTT.

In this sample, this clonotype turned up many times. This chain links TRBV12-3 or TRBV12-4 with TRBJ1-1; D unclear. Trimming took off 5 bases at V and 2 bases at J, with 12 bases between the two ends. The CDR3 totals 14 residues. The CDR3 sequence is CASSVIGRNTEAFF. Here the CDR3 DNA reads TGTGCCAGCAGTGTCATTGGGCGTAACACTGAAGCTTTCTTT.

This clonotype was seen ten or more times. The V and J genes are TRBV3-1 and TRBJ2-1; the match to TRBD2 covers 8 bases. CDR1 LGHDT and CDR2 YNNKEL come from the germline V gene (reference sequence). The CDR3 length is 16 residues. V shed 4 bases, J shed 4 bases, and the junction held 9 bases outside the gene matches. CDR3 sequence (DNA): TGTGCCAGCAGCCCCCGGAATAGCGGGATGTACAATGAGCAGTTCTTC. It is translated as CASSPRNSGMYNEQFF.

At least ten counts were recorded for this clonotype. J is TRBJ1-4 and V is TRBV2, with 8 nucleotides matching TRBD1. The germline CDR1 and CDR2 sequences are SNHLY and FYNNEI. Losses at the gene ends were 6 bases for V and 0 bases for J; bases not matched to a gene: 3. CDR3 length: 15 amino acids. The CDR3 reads CASSGQGATNEKLFF. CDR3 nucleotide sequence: TGTGCCAGCAGCGGACAGGGTGCAACTAATGAAAAACTGTTTTTT.